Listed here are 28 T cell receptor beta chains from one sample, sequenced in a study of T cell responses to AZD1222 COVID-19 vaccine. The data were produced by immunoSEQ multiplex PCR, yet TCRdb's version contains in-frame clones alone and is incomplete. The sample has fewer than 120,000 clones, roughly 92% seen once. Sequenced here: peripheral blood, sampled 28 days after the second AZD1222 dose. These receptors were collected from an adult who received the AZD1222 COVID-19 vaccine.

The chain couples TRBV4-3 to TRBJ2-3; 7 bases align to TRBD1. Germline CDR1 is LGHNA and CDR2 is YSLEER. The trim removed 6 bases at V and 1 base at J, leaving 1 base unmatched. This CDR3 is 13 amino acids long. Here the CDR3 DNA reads TGCGCCAGCAGAGGACAGGGCACAGATACGCAGTATTTT. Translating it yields CASRGQGTDTQYF.

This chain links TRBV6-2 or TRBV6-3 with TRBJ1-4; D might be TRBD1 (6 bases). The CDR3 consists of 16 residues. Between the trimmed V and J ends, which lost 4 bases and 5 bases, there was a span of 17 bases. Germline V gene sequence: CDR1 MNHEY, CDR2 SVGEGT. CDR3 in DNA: TGTGCCAGCAGTTCCCCGAGGAAGGGGGGAAATGAAAAACTGTTTTTT. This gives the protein CASSSPRKGGNEKLFF.

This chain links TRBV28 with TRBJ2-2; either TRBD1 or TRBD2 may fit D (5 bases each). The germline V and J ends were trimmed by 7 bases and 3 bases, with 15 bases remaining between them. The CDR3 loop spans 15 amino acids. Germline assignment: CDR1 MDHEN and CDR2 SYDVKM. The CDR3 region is CASNPSGDHTGELFF. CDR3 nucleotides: TGTGCCAGCAACCCCTCCGGGGACCACACCGGGGAGCTGTTTTTT.

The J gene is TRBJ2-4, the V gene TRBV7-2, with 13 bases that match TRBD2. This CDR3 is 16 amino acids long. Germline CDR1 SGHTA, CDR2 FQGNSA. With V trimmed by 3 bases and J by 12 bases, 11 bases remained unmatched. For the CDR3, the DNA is TGTGCCAGCAGCTTCGCCCTTGGACTAGCGGGGGCAACTCAGTACTTC. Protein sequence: CASSFALGLAGATQYF. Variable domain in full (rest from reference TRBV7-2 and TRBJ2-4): GAGVSQSPSNKVTEKGKDVELRCDPISGHTALYWYRQSLGQGLEFLIYFQGNSAPDKSGLPSDRFSAERTGGSVSTLTIQRTQQEDSAVYLCASSFALGLAGATQYFGAGTRLSVL.

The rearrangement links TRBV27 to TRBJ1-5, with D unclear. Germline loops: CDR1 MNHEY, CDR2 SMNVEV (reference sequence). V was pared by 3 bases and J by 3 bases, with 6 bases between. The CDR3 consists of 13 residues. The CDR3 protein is CASSFIPNQPQHF. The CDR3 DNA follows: TGTGCCAGCAGTTTTATCCCCAATCAGCCCCAGCATTTT.

The CDR3, as DNA: TGTGCCAGCAGAACGGACAGGGATTCACCCCTCCACTTT. Translated, it gives CASRTDRDSPLHF. This chain uses TRBV2 with TRBJ1-6; 8 nucleotides line up with TRBD1. The V and J ends lost 6 bases and 8 bases, in that order; junction bases with no gene match: 3. The CDR3 contains 13 residues. Germline CDR1 is SNHLY and CDR2 is FYNNEI.

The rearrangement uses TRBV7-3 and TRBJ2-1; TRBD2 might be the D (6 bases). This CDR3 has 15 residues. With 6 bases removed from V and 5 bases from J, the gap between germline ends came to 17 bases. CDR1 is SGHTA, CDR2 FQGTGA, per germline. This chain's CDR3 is CASSTGRALDNEQFF. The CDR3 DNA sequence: TGTGCCAGCAGTACCGGGAGAGCCCTCGACAATGAGCAGTTCTTC.

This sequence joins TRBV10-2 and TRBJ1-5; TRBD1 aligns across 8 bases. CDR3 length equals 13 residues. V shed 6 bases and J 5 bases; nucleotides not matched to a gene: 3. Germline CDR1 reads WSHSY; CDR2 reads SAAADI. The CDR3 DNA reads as TGCGCCAGCAGAGAGACAGGGGATCAGCCCCAGCATTTT. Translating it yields CASRETGDQPQHF.

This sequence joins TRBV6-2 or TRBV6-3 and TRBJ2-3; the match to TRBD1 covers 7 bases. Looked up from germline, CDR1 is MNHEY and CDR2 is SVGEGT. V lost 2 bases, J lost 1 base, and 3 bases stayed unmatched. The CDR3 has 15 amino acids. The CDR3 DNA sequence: TGTGCCAGCAGTTACAGGGGGACAGGCACAGATACGCAGTATTTT. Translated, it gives CASSYRGTGTDTQYF.

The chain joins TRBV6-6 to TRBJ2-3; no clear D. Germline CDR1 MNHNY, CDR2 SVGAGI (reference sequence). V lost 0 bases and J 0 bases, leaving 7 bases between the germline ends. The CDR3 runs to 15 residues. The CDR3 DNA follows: TGTGCCAGCAGTTACTCGTCCCTAAGCACAGATACGCAGTATTTT. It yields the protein CASSYSSLSTDTQYF.

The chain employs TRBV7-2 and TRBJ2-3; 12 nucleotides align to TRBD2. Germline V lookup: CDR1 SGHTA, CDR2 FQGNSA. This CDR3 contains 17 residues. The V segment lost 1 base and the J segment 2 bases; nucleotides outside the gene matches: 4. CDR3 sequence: CASSLVGLAGNTDTQYF. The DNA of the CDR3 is TGTGCCAGCAGCTTAGTCGGACTAGCGGGGAACACAGATACGCAGTATTTT.

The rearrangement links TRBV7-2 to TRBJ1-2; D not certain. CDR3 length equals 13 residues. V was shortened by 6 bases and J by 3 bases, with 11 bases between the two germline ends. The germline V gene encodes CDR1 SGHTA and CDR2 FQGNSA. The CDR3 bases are TGTGCCAGCAGTCCCCAGAGAGACTATGGCTACACCTTC. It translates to CASSPQRDYGYTF.

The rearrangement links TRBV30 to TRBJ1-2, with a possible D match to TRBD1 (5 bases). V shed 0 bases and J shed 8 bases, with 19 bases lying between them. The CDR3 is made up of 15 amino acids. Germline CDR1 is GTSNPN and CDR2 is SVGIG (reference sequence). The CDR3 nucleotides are TGTGCCTGGAGTGTACAAGGGCAGGGTCGGCGCGGCTACACCTTC. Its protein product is CAWSVQGQGRRGYTF.

CDR3 sequence reads: CASSPRSRVNYGYTF. DNA for the CDR3: TGTGCCAGCTCACCACGGTCTAGGGTCAACTATGGCTACACCTTC. The chain uses TRBV18 and TRBJ1-2; D ambiguous. The CDR3 spans 15 residues. Germline V gene lookup returns CDR1 KGHSH and CDR2 LQKENI. The germline V and J ends were trimmed by 1 base and 2 bases, with 11 bases remaining between them.

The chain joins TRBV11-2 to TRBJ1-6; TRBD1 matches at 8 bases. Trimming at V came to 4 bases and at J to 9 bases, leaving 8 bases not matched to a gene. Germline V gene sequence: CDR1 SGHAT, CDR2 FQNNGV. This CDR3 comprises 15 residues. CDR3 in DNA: TGTGCCAGCAGCTCTCCTGGACAGGGCGGTTCACCCCTCCACTTT. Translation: CASSSPGQGGSPLHF.

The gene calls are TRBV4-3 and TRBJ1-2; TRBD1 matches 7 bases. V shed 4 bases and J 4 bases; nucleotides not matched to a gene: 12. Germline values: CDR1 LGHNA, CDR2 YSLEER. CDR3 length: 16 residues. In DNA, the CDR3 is TGCGCCAGCAGCCTCGACAGGACAGGACGCCCCTATGGCTACACCTTC. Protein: CASSLDRTGRPYGYTF.

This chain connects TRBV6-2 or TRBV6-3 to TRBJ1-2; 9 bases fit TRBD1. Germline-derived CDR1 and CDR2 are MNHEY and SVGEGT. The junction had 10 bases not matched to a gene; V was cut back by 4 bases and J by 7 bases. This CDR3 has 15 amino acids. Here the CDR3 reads CASSFQPRTGAGYTF. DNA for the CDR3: TGTGCCAGCAGTTTTCAACCCCGGACAGGGGCTGGCTACACCTTC.

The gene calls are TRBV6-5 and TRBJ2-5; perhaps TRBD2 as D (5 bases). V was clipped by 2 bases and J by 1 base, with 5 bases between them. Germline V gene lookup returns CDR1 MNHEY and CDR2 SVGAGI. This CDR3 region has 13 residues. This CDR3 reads CASSYGLQETQYF. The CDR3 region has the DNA TGTGCCAGCAGTTACGGACTCCAAGAGACCCAGTACTTC.

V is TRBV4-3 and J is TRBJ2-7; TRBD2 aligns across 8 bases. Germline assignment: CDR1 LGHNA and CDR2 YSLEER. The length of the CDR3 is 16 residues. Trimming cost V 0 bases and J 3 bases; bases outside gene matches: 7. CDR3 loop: CASSQDLSGIVYEQYF. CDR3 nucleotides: TGCGCCAGCAGCCAAGATCTTAGCGGGATCGTCTACGAGCAGTACTTC.

The CDR3 DNA reads as TGTGCCAGCAGTTTTTCCCTCCAAGAGACCCAGTACTTC. Translated, it gives CASSFSLQETQYF. The rearrangement uses TRBV27 and TRBJ2-5; D unresolved. Germline V gene sequence: CDR1 MNHEY, CDR2 SMNVEV (reference sequence). The CDR3 covers 13 residues. Trimming shortened V by 3 bases and J by 1 base, and 6 bases separated the two germline ends.

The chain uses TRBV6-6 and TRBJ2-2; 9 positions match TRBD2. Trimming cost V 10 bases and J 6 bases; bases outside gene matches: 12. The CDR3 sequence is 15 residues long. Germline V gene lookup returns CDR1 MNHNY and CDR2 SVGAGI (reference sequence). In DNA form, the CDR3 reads TGTGCCACCCGGGTCGCTGGCGGGGGGGCCGGGGAGCTGTTTTTT. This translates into CATRVAGGGAGELFF.

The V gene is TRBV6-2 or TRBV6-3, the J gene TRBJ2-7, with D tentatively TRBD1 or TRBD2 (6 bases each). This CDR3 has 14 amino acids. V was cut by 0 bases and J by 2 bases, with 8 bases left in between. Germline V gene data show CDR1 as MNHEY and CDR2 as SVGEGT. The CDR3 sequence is CASSYSEGAYEQYF. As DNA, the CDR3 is TGTGCCAGCAGTTACTCGGAGGGGGCCTACGAGCAGTACTTC.

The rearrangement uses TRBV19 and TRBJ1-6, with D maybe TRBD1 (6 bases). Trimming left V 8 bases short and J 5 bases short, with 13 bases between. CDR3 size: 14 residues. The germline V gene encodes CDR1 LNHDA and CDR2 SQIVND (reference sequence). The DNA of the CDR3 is TGTGCCAGTCATACAGGGTTGGATAATTCACCCCTCCACTTT. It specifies CASHTGLDNSPLHF.

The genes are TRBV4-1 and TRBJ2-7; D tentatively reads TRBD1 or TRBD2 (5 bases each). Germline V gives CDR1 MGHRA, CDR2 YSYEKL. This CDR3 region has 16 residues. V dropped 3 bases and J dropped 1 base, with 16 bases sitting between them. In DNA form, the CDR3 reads TGCGCCAGCAGCCAGTCTGGGACCACTGAATCCTACGAGCAGTACTTC. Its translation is CASSQSGTTESYEQYF.

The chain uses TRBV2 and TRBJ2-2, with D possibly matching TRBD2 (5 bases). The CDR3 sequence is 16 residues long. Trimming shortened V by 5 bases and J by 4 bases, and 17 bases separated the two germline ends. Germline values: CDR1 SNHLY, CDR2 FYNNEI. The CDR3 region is CASSSSGSGRTGELFF. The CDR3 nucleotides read TGTGCCAGCAGTTCCTCGGGGAGTGGTCGCACCGGGGAGCTGTTTTTT.

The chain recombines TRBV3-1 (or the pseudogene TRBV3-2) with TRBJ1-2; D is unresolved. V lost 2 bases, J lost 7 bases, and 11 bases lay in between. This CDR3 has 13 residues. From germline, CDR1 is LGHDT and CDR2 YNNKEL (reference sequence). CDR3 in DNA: TGTGCCAGCAGCCAAACAGCCGCTGGTGGCTACACCTTC. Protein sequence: CASSQTAAGGYTF.

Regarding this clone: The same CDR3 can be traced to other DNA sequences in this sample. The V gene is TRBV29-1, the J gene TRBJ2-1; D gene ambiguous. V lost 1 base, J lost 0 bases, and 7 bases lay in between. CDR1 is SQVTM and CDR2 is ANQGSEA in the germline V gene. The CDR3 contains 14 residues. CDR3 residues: CSVEGRSSYNEQFF. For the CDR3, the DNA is TGCAGCGTTGAAGGCAGGAGCTCCTACAATGAGCAGTTCTTC.

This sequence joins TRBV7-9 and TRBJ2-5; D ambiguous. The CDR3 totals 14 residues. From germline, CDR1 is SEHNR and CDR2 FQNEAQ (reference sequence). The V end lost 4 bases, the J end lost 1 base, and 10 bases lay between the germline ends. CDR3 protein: CASSSMFLQETQYF. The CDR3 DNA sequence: TGTGCCAGCAGCTCTATGTTTCTCCAAGAGACCCAGTACTTC.